These 26 T cell receptor beta chains came from one sample sequenced in a study of lymphopenia after photon versus proton radiotherapy. The assay was immunoSEQ multiplex PCR, and TCRdb's table has in-frame clones only and misses some. There are 30,000 or so clones in the sample; about 91% occur only once, and 50% lies in the top ten. The material was peripheral blood, obtained from a patient treated with proton-based radiotherapy. The receptor source for this set is a woman in her sixties or seventies with cholangiocarcinoma. Some clones in this sample may be carry-over from other donors' samples.

The chain is built from TRBV11-2 and TRBJ2-5; 7 bases align to TRBD2. There are 17 residues in the CDR3. Germline V lookup: CDR1 SGHAT, CDR2 FQNNGV. V lost 4 bases to trimming and J lost 3 bases; unmatched junction nucleotides: 14. The chain's CDR3 is CASSSLGWGLQKETQYF. Written as DNA, the CDR3 is TGTGCCAGCAGCTCCCTTGGGTGGGGACTACAAAAAGAGACCCAGTACTTC. Drawing the rest from reference TRBV11-2 and TRBJ2-5, the complete variable domain is EAGVAQSPRYKIIEKRQSVAFWCNPISGHATLYWYQQILGQGPKLLIQFQNNGVVDDSQLPKDRFSAERLKGVDSTLKIQPAKLEDSAVYLCASSSLGWGLQKETQYFGPGTRLLVL.

The rearrangement links TRBV19 to TRBJ2-2; D is unresolved. Per germline, CDR1 LNHDA and CDR2 SQIVND (reference sequence). The CDR3 runs 15 residues. V dropped 8 bases and J dropped 1 base, with 14 bases sitting between them. Here the CDR3 reads CASSSFQVNTGELFF. The CDR3 DNA reads TGTGCCAGTTCTTCGTTCCAGGTGAACACCGGGGAGCTGTTTTTT. Together with reference TRBV19 and TRBJ2-2, the CDR3 gives the full variable domain: DGGITQSPKYLFRKEGQNVTLSCEQNLNHDAMYWYRQDPGQGLRLIYYSQIVNDFQKGDIAEGYSVSREKKESFPLTVTSAQKNPTAFYLCASSSFQVNTGELFFGEGSRLTVL.

The chain links TRBV29-1 to TRBJ2-7; D is possibly TRBD1 (6 bases). Between the trimmed V and J ends, which lost 7 bases and 0 bases, there was a span of 13 bases. The CDR3 is 13 amino acids. Germline CDR1 is SQVTM and CDR2 is ANQGSEA. The CDR3 sequence is CSGTGTNSYEQYF. The CDR3 DNA reads as TGCAGCGGCACAGGGACCAACTCCTACGAGCAGTACTTC.

V is TRBV7-9 and J is TRBJ2-2, with D possibly TRBD1 on 5 matching bases. CDR1 and CDR2 from the germline V gene are SEHNR and FQNEAQ (reference sequence). Trimming stripped 1 base from V and 2 bases from J, with 11 bases between. The CDR3 extends over 16 amino acids. Written as DNA, the CDR3 is TGTGCCAGCAGCTTAGGTCTCGGACAAAACACCGGGGAGCTGTTTTTT. Its protein product is CASSLGLGQNTGELFF.

The chain uses TRBV6-5 and TRBJ1-1, with D possibly matching TRBD1 (6 bases). V lost 2 bases and J 4 bases, leaving 14 bases between the germline ends. Looked up from germline, CDR1 is MNHEY and CDR2 is SVGAGI. This CDR3 is 15 amino acids long. The CDR3, as DNA: TGTGCCAGCAGTTACGAGGGGGTTAGGGGCACTGAAGCTTTCTTT. Translating it yields CASSYEGVRGTEAFF.

The chain employs TRBV2 and TRBJ2-3; TRBD1 matches at 7 bases. This CDR3 is 11 amino acids long. V trimming: 9 bases; J trimming: 5 bases; junction bases outside the gene matches: 2. Germline CDR1 and CDR2: SNHLY and FYNNEI. Here the CDR3 reads CARGTEDTQYF. The CDR3 DNA reads TGTGCCAGAGGGACAGAAGATACGCAGTATTTT. The full variable domain, completed using reference TRBV2 and TRBJ2-3, is EPEVTQTPSHQVTQMGQEVILRCVPISNHLYFYWYRQILGQKVEFLVSFYNNEISEKSEIFDDQFSVERPDGSNFTLKIRSTKLEDSAMYFCARGTEDTQYFGPGTRLTVL.

The rearrangement joins TRBV7-9 to TRBJ1-2, with D uncertain. Germline lookup yields CDR1 SEHNR and CDR2 FQNEAQ (reference sequence). This CDR3 has 12 residues. V lost 5 bases to trimming and J lost 8 bases, with 12 bases between them. CDR3 amino acids: CASSHDTPGYTF. The CDR3 bases are TGTGCCAGCAGCCACGACACGCCCGGCTACACCTTC.

J is TRBJ2-7 and V is TRBV7-2, with 7 positions matching TRBD2. This CDR3 contains 15 residues. The V gene's germline CDR1 is SGHTA and CDR2 FQGNSA. V lost 5 bases, J lost 4 bases, and 11 bases stayed unmatched. The CDR3 bases are TGTGCCAGCAGCAAGGAGCGGGAAAAGGGGTACGAGCAGTACTTC. Residues: CASSKEREKGYEQYF.

The V gene is TRBV5-4, the J gene TRBJ2-7, with D maybe TRBD2 (7 bases). Trimming removed 1 base at V and 3 bases at J, with 20 bases between. Germline values: CDR1 SGHNT, CDR2 YYREEE (reference sequence). This CDR3 region has 17 residues. CDR3: CASSLSAAGALHYEQYF. In DNA form, the CDR3 reads TGTGCCAGCAGCTTGAGTGCGGCGGGGGCCCTGCACTACGAGCAGTACTTC.

The CDR3 protein is CSVEDGRPGKGTEAFF. In nucleotides, the CDR3 is TGCAGCGTTGAAGATGGGAGGCCAGGGAAGGGCACTGAAGCTTTCTTT. The chain has TRBV29-1 and TRBJ1-1; tentatively, D is TRBD1 (5 bases). Trimming stripped 0 bases from V and 4 bases from J, with 18 bases between. The CDR3 sequence is 16 residues long. Germline values: CDR1 SQVTM, CDR2 ANQGSEA.

The chain joins TRBV27 to TRBJ2-3, with D perhaps TRBD1 or TRBD2 (5 bases each). Per germline, CDR1 MNHEY and CDR2 SMNVEV (reference sequence). Deletions cut 3 bases from V and 0 bases from J, with 10 bases between. The CDR3 spans 15 residues. The CDR3 here is CASSLGTGSTDTQYF. CDR3 DNA sequence: TGTGCCAGCAGTTTGGGGACGGGGAGCACAGATACGCAGTATTTT.

The chain couples TRBV4-1 to TRBJ1-4; the D is unclear. Trimming removed 5 bases from V and 0 bases from J, with 10 bases in between. The CDR3 extends over 15 amino acids. Germline CDR1 MGHRA, CDR2 YSYEKL. This chain's CDR3 is CASSVRRSTNEKLFF. The DNA of the CDR3 is TGCGCCAGCAGCGTGCGACGATCAACTAATGAAAAACTGTTTTTT.

The gene calls are TRBV10-1 and TRBJ2-1; D tentatively reads TRBD1 or TRBD2 (5 bases each). Germline lookup yields CDR1 WNHNN and CDR2 SYGVQD (reference sequence). This CDR3 has 14 amino acids. V was shortened by 6 bases and J by 8 bases, with 17 bases between the two germline ends. The CDR3 coding sequence is TGCGCCAGCAGCCCCGTGAGGGGTGGCCATGAGCAGTTCTTC. Amino acids: CASSPVRGGHEQFF.

The CDR3 region has the DNA TGCGCCAGCAACCGGGACTCCGGTCGGACTGAAGCTTTCTTT. Translation: CASNRDSGRTEAFF. The chain recombines TRBV23-1 with TRBJ1-1, with D tentatively TRBD1 (5 bases). TRBV23-1 is an open reading frame, and its role is uncertain. Trimming shortened V by 7 bases and J by 5 bases, and 17 bases separated the two germline ends. CDR3 length equals 14 residues.

The chain links TRBV18 to TRBJ2-5, with TRBD1 matching 10 bases. TRBJ2-7 matches the DNA end more closely, so the J call is doubtful. Per the germline V gene, CDR1 is KGHSH and CDR2 is LQKENI. The CDR3 totals 15 residues. CDR3 protein: CASSLGTGELYEQYF. The CDR3 region has the DNA TGTGCCAGCTCACTCGGGACAGGGGAGCTCTACGAGCAGTACTTC.

The chain recombines TRBV4-1 with TRBJ2-7; a weak D match, TRBD2 (6 bases). Germline V gives CDR1 MGHRA, CDR2 YSYEKL. Deletions cut 3 bases from V and 0 bases from J, with 15 bases between. This CDR3 contains 16 residues. The CDR3 sequence is CASSQEGLASSYEQYF. For the CDR3, the DNA is TGCGCCAGCAGCCAGGAGGGATTAGCGAGCTCCTACGAGCAGTACTTC.

The rearrangement joins TRBV7-9 to TRBJ2-5; perhaps D is TRBD1 or TRBD2 (5 bases each). The CDR3 totals 15 residues. CDR1 is SEHNR, CDR2 FQNEAQ, per germline (reference sequence). V lost 3 bases, J lost 5 bases, and 16 bases lay in between. For the CDR3, the DNA is TGTGCCAGCAGCTTTGACGGGGCCCCCGGGGAGACCCAGTACTTC. Translated, it gives CASSFDGAPGETQYF. Using reference TRBV7-9 and TRBJ2-5 for the parts outside the CDR3, the full variable domain is DTGVSQNPRHKITKRGQNVTFRCDPISEHNRLYWYRQTLGQGPEFLTYFQNEAQLEKSRLLSDRFSAERPKGSFSTLEIQRTEQGDSAMYLCASSFDGAPGETQYFGPGTRLLVL.

The chain has TRBV7-8 and TRBJ1-2, with 8 bases that match TRBD1. Losses at the gene ends were 2 bases for V and 3 bases for J; bases not matched to a gene: 17. CDR1 and CDR2 (germline): SGHVS, FQNEAQ. The CDR3 has 19 residues. This CDR3 reads CASSLNSGTGPGRDYGYTF. The CDR3 region has the DNA TGTGCCAGCAGCTTAAATAGCGGGACAGGACCAGGAAGAGACTATGGCTACACCTTC.

This sequence joins TRBV6-5 and TRBJ2-3; D ambiguous. Trimming left V 5 bases short and J 2 bases short, with 14 bases between. The CDR3 extends over 15 amino acids. Germline CDR1 reads MNHEY; CDR2 reads SVGAGI. This CDR3 reads CASSTGSALTDTQYF. The CDR3 DNA is TGTGCCAGCAGTACGGGCTCAGCTCTCACAGATACGCAGTATTTT.

This clone occurred once. This chain links TRBV11-1 with TRBJ1-4; D may be TRBD1 (5 bases). CDR1 SGHAT and CDR2 FQDESV come from the germline V gene (reference sequence). V was clipped by 4 bases and J by 8 bases, with 14 bases between them. This CDR3 is 14 amino acids long. The CDR3 sequence: CASSSWGHPEKLFF. The CDR3 bases are TGTGCCAGCAGCTCATGGGGCCACCCAGAAAAACTGTTTTTT.

The chain combines TRBV19 with TRBJ1-2; 7 bases fit TRBD1. V was pared by 3 bases and J by 4 bases, with 2 bases of the junction left unmatched. The CDR3 totals 13 residues. CDR1 is LNHDA and CDR2 is SQIVND in the germline V gene (reference sequence). The CDR3 DNA reads TGTGCCAGTAGTATGGACAGGATCTATGGCTACACCTTC. Protein product: CASSMDRIYGYTF.

The V gene is TRBV5-4, the J gene TRBJ1-1, with TRBD1 matching over 10 bases. Germline CDR1 SGHNT, CDR2 YYREEE (reference sequence). The V gene end was trimmed by 0 bases and the J gene end by 4 bases; junction bases not matched to a gene: 9. The CDR3 extends over 17 amino acids. This CDR3 is CASSLAGTGALGTEAFF. DNA of the CDR3: TGTGCCAGCAGCTTGGCCGGGACAGGGGCCCTGGGCACTGAAGCTTTCTTT.

The chain employs TRBV9 and TRBJ2-1; D might be TRBD1 or TRBD2, each matching 6 bases. Trimming took 2 bases from V and 2 from J, leaving 14 bases between them. Looked up from germline, CDR1 is SGDLS and CDR2 is YYNGEE. The CDR3 length is 16 residues. CDR3 in amino acids: CASSVSAGHTYNEQFF. CDR3 sequence (DNA): TGTGCCAGCAGCGTGTCTGCGGGACATACCTACAATGAGCAGTTCTTC.

The rearrangement links TRBV5-6 to TRBJ2-5, with D perhaps TRBD1 (5 bases). The CDR3 is 15 residues long. Trimming shortened V by 0 bases and J by 3 bases, and 12 bases separated the two germline ends. Germline CDR1 and CDR2: SGHDT and YYEEEE. The CDR3 region is CASSLARQNKETQYF. CDR3 DNA sequence: TGTGCCAGCAGCTTGGCGCGACAGAATAAAGAGACCCAGTACTTC.

The CDR3 DNA follows: TGTGCCAGCAGCTTAGCCAATTCACCCCTCCACTTT. It specifies CASSLANSPLHF. The gene calls are TRBV7-9 and TRBJ1-6; D is uncertain. Germline V gene data show CDR1 as SEHNR and CDR2 as FQNEAQ (reference sequence). The V and J ends lost 0 bases and 7 bases respectively, with 1 base between them. This CDR3 contains 12 residues.

V gene TRBV21-1 combines with J gene TRBJ2-2. TRBV21-1 is a listed pseudogene. The CDR3 has 19 residues. The CDR3 nucleotides are TGTGCCAGCAGCAAAAGCGACGAGAGGGGCAGGCCGAACACCGGGGAGCTGTTTTTT. Amino acid sequence: CASSKSDERGRPNTGELFF.